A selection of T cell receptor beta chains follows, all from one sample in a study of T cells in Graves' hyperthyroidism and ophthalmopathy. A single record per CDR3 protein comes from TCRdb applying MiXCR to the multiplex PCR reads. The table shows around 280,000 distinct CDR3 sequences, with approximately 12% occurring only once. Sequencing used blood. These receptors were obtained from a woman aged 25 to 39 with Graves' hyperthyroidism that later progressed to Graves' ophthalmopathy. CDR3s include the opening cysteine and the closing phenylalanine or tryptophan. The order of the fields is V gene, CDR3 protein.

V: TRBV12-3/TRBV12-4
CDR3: CASRSAGPVSEAFF

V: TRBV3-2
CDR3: CASSQKHRHFQGRNSPLHF

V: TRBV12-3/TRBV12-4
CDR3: CASSFSGVGEQFF

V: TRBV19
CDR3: CASSYLAKGGGATSKMMAKNIQYF

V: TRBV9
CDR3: CASRALEQGAHTEAFF

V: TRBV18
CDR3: CASSQGGDSPLHF

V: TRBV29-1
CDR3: CSVSLAATYEQYF

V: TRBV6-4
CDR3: CAQEGGETQYF

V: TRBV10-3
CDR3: CAISESTVEKLFF

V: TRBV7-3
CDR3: CASSQGGGRVPATQYF

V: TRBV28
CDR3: CASSLRGQVHNEQFF

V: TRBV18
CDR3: CASSPPLAGTSSEQYF

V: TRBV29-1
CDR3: CSIKTGNTEAFF

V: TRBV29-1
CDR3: CSVEDRTQGYEQYF

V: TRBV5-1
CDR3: CASRSGTNVNQPQHF

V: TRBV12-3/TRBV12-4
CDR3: CASSSGTGSGEQYF

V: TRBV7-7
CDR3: CASSFEFSSYNEQFF

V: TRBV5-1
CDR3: CASSLEGTYNEQFF

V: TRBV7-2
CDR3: CASSLDDDPTDTQYF

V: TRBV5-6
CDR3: CASSLDLLAGGISSYNEQFF

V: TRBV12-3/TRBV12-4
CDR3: CASSPTRLAGGPNEQFF

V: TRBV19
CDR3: CASSIQGFDGYTF